The T cell receptor (beta chain) described here comes from a study of shared clonotypes between healthy human individuals. The donors, all of them Caucasian adults, lived in Nashville, Tennessee. In regard to this clone: Its antigen is as yet unknown.

Trimming shortened V by 3 bases and J by 10 bases, and 13 bases separated the two germline ends. The germline gives CDR1 SGHAT, CDR2 FQNNGV. CDR3 length: 13 residues. Deep was the level used in running the assay. Sequencing was performed with immunoSEQ multiplex PCR; in TCRdb, only in-frame clones are kept and a portion is missing. The repertoire holds 550,000 to 850,000 clones, with roughly 70% as singletons. Study findings and constraints: Across a handful of donors, naive CD4 shared roughly 5.2%, naive CD8 more than 3%, memory CD4 2.3%, memory CD8 0.4%.

Sequenced input: memory CD4+ T cells sorted from blood. This sample's subset: CD45RA-negative fraction. This TCR was sampled from a woman aged 25 to 39 in good health. The J gene is TRBJ2-1, the V gene TRBV11-2; D call uncertain. The CDR3 DNA sequence: TGTGCCAGCAGCTTCTGGGTTGGGATCGAGCAGTTCTTC. Its translation is CASSFWVGIEQFF.